The present T cell receptor beta chain was sequenced within a study of T cells in women clearing cervical HPV infection. Clones were read by immunoSEQ multiplex PCR, and TCRdb kept only the in-frame ones, dropping some. This sample's table reports roughly 21,000 clones. The germline CDR1 and CDR2 sequences are MNHEY and SVGEGT. Trimming left V 5 bases short and J 6 bases short, with 13 bases between. The CDR3 is 14 amino acids. Study findings and constraints: Each sample's T-cell count was unknown, possibly confounding richness. CIN3+ cases had significantly higher TCR repertoire richness than controls, but evenness did not differ.

As to this clone: Antigen specificity is unknown. The sequenced fragment ends 3 residues before the CDR3 boundary, so the rest is inferred from the germline J gene.

The clonotype was recovered from a woman between 18 and 75 years old with a cervical HPV16 infection that either progressed to CIN3+ or cleared (not recorded which). The chain links TRBV6-2 or TRBV6-3 to TRBJ1-4; a possible D gene is TRBD1 (6 bases). The sequencing sample was made of blood buffy coat. The CDR3 sequence: CASSPDSSDEKLFF. Partial CDR3 DNA: TGTGCCAGCAGTCCGGACAGTTCGGATGAAAAA.